Detailed here is one T cell receptor (beta chain). Antigen: not known. This entry belongs to a study of cytomegalovirus exposure and HLA in healthy donors. Findings of the study overall: Highly shared sequence variants in one cluster were likely a sequencing artifact. The only immune exposure information that was available was CMV serostatus.

Germline CDR1 KGHSH, CDR2 LQKENI. Trimming cost V 3 bases and J 1 base, with 16 bases left between them. This CDR3 has 16 amino acids. PCR used 60 Vbeta primers and 13 Jbeta primers. Clones were read by immunoSEQ multiplex PCR, and TCRdb kept only the in-frame ones, dropping some. The table lists approximately 40,000 clones, more than 80% of them singletons. The genes are TRBV18 and TRBJ2-7, with D perhaps TRBD1 (7 bases). Sequencing was carried out using PBMCs. This clonotype was obtained from a woman in her forties in good health and CMV-seropositive. CDR3 sequence reads: CASSPRGTGVSYEQYF. The CDR3 nucleotides read TGTGCCAGCTCACCGCGGGGTACAGGGGTATCCTACGAGCAGTACTTC.